The next 5 T cell receptor beta chains were all read from a single sample in a study of beta chain features in type 1 diabetes. Every bit of the isolated RNA underwent reverse transcription, so sequencing read expressed TCRB transcripts. Sequencing was performed with immunoSEQ multiplex PCR; in TCRdb, only in-frame clones are kept and a portion is missing. The sample carries 400,000 to 550,000 clones, 10% to 12% recorded once. Source material: naive CD4+ T cells from blood. The receptors here all came from a woman under 30 in good health.

This clone was picked up a small number of times. V gene TRBV5-1 combines with J gene TRBJ1-1; D possibly corresponds to TRBD1 (6 bases). The CDR3 is 13 residues long. V shed 4 bases and J shed 5 bases, with 12 bases lying between them. Germline assignment: CDR1 SGHRS and CDR2 YFSETQ. This CDR3 reads CASSVTGNTEAFF. DNA for the CDR3: TGCGCCAGCAGCGTTACAGGGAATACTGAAGCTTTCTTT.

This clone came up a few times. The same CDR3 is also encoded by other DNA sequences in this sample. The V gene is TRBV5-1, the J gene TRBJ1-2, with a possible D match to TRBD1 (5 bases). CDR3 length equals 13 residues. The V gene lost 2 bases and the J gene lost 4 bases, with 9 bases spanning the gap. In germline, CDR1 is SGHRS, CDR2 YFSETQ. CDR3 region: CASSFRDSYGYTF. The CDR3 DNA is TGCGCCAGCAGCTTCAGGGACTCCTATGGCTACACCTTC.

The chain joins TRBV29-1 to TRBJ2-1; weak D call: TRBD1 (7 bases). The CDR3 length is 13 residues. From germline, CDR1 is SQVTM and CDR2 ANQGSEA. Trimming pared 7 bases from V and 7 bases from J, leaving 17 bases between. For the CDR3, the DNA is TGCAGCGGTGCGCGGGGACAGTGGAATGAGCAGTTCTTC. It is translated as CSGARGQWNEQFF.

There are many counts of this clone. J is TRBJ1-5 and V is TRBV29-1, with D tentatively TRBD1 (5 bases). V shed 4 bases and J shed 3 bases, with 10 bases lying between them. Germline assignment: CDR1 SQVTM and CDR2 ANQGSEA. CDR3 length: 13 amino acids. The chain's CDR3 is CSVGDSPNQPQHF. The CDR3 coding sequence is TGCAGCGTTGGCGACAGTCCCAATCAGCCCCAGCATTTT.

The CDR3 here is CASSLATTTGNTIYF. For the CDR3, the DNA is TGTGCCAGCAGCTTAGCGACGACCACTGGAAACACCATATATTTT. The chain couples TRBV7-9 to TRBJ1-3; D uncertain. Germline V gene lookup returns CDR1 SEHNR and CDR2 FQNEAQ (reference sequence). This CDR3 spans 15 amino acids. Trimming stripped 0 bases from V and 2 bases from J, with 8 bases between. The whole variable domain, filled in from reference TRBV7-9 and TRBJ1-3, reads DTGVSQNPRHKITKRGQNVTFRCDPISEHNRLYWYRQTLGQGPEFLTYFQNEAQLEKSRLLSDRFSAERPKGSFSTLEIQRTEQGDSAMYLCASSLATTTGNTIYFGEGSWLTVV.